This T cell receptor (beta chain) was obtained from a study of identical twins. Points from the study as a whole: For out-of-frame alpha sequences shared by twins, low generation probability was in excess. Weaker excess sharing between twins was seen in beta out-of-frame sequences. Invariant MAIT and iNKT cells could partly confound zero-insertion analyses.

The J segment lost 4 bases and the V segment lost 3 bases, leaving 19 bases of the junction unmatched. The CDR3 covers 19 residues. CDR1 is DFQATT and CDR2 is SNEGSKA in the germline V gene (reference sequence). Through template switching, a universal primer site was introduced, and the cDNA contained unique molecular identifiers. TCRdb used MiXCR to reprocess the 5' RACE reads, holding one entry per CDR3 protein. The data hold about 790,000 distinct CDR3 sequences, with roughly 18% observed a single time. Details on this clonotype: Its antigen remains unknown.

These data also featured in a second study, about T cells expressing NK-cell markers.

This clonotype was obtained from a woman between 18 and 29 years old in good health. J is TRBJ2-1 and V is TRBV20-1, with 9 positions matching TRBD1. The sample consisted of PBMCs. Here the CDR3 reads CSASDHRGRGLGSYNEQFF. DNA of the CDR3: TGCAGTGCTAGTGATCACAGGGGGCGGGGGTTGGGCTCTTACAATGAGCAGTTCTTC.